This TCR beta chain came from a study of T cell repertoires in cytomegalovirus infection (dated by TCRdb to about 2019). For the wider study: Donor HLA type was relevant to the analysis, as public TCR beta signatures indicated carriage of CMV infection together with the matching HLA type. What the work shows at the level of the full study, not this receptor alone: In the ex vivo response, HLA-C-restricted CMV-specific TCR beta clonotypes were dominant, and in two of eight donors the single most frequent clonotype came from this HLA-C-restricted group. Carriers of CMV infection plus the relevant HLA type were discriminated by the cumulative frequency of public TCR beta family members in the study cohort and in an independent roughly 370-donor cohort.

As concerns this clonotype: Its specific antigen is unknown. This could be a read error, since a much larger clone is one nucleotide away.

The reads were generated on an Illumina HiSeq 1500. The public reads were reprocessed in TCRdb via fastp at Q25 and MiXCR, keeping in-frame beta chains. Every CDR3 protein is listed once, alongside the most common genes and DNA of its rows. The sample contains around 450,000 distinct CDR3 sequences, approximately 33% of them found a single time. About 13% of the sample goes to the ten largest clones. CDR1 is given as SGHVS and CDR2 as FNYEAQ, both from the germline V gene. The CDR3 runs 13 amino acids, cysteine and phenylalanine included. Just CDR3 DNA is preserved here, 39 bases in frame from base 1.

What was sequenced was PBMCs. The V and J genes are TRBV7-6 and TRBJ1-5, with the D gene call left open. The source is a human donor in good health (CMV status not recorded). Some clones in this sample may be carry-over from other donors' samples. The DNA sequence is given as TGTGCCAGCAGTCCCTCAAGGAATCGGCCCAAGCATTTT. Its protein is CASSPSRNRPKHF. Reference TRBV7-6 and TRBJ1-5 proteins supply the regions before and after the CDR3; the full variable domain is: GAGVSQSPRYKVTKRGQDVALRCDPISGHVSLYWYRQALGQGPEFLTYFNYEAQQDKSGLPNDRFSAERPEGSISTLTIQRTEQRDSAMYRCASSPSRNRPKHFGDGTRLSIL.